These 31 T cell receptor beta chains originate from one sample sequenced in a study of cytomegalovirus exposure and HLA in healthy donors. Vbeta (60) and Jbeta (13) primers were used in the PCR. Using immunoSEQ multiplex PCR, the repertoire was profiled, and TCRdb retains in-frame clones only, with some absent. Among some 110,000 clones listed, roughly 85% were seen once. Sequenced input: PBMCs. These receptors were taken from a man in his 60s in good health and CMV-seropositive.

The chain is built from TRBV19 and TRBJ2-2, with D unresolved. The CDR3 is 11 amino acids. Trimming pared 5 bases from V and 8 bases from J, leaving 6 bases between. Germline assignment: CDR1 LNHDA and CDR2 SQIVND (reference sequence). The CDR3 sequence is CASSQRGELFF. The DNA for the CDR3 is TGTGCCAGTAGTCAGCGAGGGGAGCTGTTTTTT.

The chain combines TRBV6-1 with TRBJ2-5; 7 bases are a match to TRBD1. The germline V gene has CDR1 MNHNS and CDR2 SASEGT. V dropped 4 bases and J dropped 5; count of bases not matched to a gene: 7. CDR3 length: 14 residues. CDR3 nucleotides: TGTGCCAGCAGTGTTGGACAGGCCATGGAGACCCAGTACTTC. As protein: CASSVGQAMETQYF.

This chain connects TRBV27 to TRBJ2-5; TRBD2 is a possible D gene (6 bases). This CDR3 comprises 16 residues. V lost 3 bases, J lost 3 bases, and 17 bases lay in between. Germline V lookup: CDR1 MNHEY, CDR2 SMNVEV (reference sequence). Written as DNA, the CDR3 is TGTGCCAGCAGTTTGAGGTGGGCGGGGAGTAAAGAGACCCAGTACTTC. Encoded protein: CASSLRWAGSKETQYF.

This chain uses TRBV10-3 with TRBJ2-3; weak D call: TRBD2 (7 bases). The CDR3 loop spans 15 amino acids. Germline V CDR1 and CDR2: ENHRY, SYGVKD. Trimming shortened V by 9 bases and J by 1 base, and 17 bases separated the two germline ends. CDR3 in DNA: TGTGCCATTACCGGGGGGCCTTCCGGCACAGATACGCAGTATTTT. This sequence encodes CAITGGPSGTDTQYF.

The chain uses TRBV5-1 and TRBJ2-3; 11 positions match TRBD2. Germline V gene data show CDR1 as SGHRS and CDR2 as YFSETQ. V lost 4 bases and J lost 4; bases outside the gene matches: 8. CDR3 length: 16 residues. The CDR3: CASSGGISGGADTQYF. The DNA of the CDR3 is TGCGCCAGCAGCGGAGGGATTAGCGGGGGGGCAGATACGCAGTATTTT.

The chain carries TRBV6-6 and TRBJ2-5, with TRBD1 as a possible D gene (7 bases). The V gene's germline CDR1 is MNHNY and CDR2 SVGAGI (reference sequence). V gave up 0 bases and J gave up 11 bases, with 19 bases separating them. The length of the CDR3 is 15 residues. The CDR3 sequence: CASSYSGTVFREQYF. CDR3 nucleotide sequence: TGTGCCAGCAGTTACTCCGGGACAGTTTTCCGGGAGCAGTACTTC.

This chain joins TRBV18 and TRBJ2-7; 11 nucleotides align to TRBD2. After removal of 3 bases from V and 1 base from J, the junction contained 29 bases not matched to a gene. The CDR3 has 24 amino acids. The germline V gene encodes CDR1 KGHSH and CDR2 LQKENI. The CDR3 DNA reads TGTGCCAGCTCACCGACTAGCGGGGTGAGTTATCCCCGAAATACTAAACTCATTTCCTACGAGCAGTACTTC. Translation: CASSPTSGVSYPRNTKLISYEQYF.

The rearrangement uses TRBV29-1 and TRBJ1-2, with a possible D match to TRBD1 (5 bases). The CDR3 runs to 10 residues. The V end lost 5 bases, the J end lost 7 bases, and 8 bases lay between the germline ends. Germline CDR1 and CDR2: SQVTM and ANQGSEA. The CDR3 bases are TGCAGCGTTTCCCAGGGTGGCTACACCTTC. Translated, it gives CSVSQGGYTF.

The V gene is TRBV7-8, the J gene TRBJ1-6, with 8 bases identical to TRBD1. Germline CDR1 and CDR2: SGHVS and FQNEAQ. This CDR3 has 14 amino acids. V lost 5 bases to trimming and J lost 11 bases; unmatched junction nucleotides: 8. CDR3 residues: CASSVTDRVPPLHF. The CDR3 nucleotides are TGTGCCAGCAGCGTAACGGACAGGGTTCCACCCCTCCACTTT.

The rearrangement uses TRBV7-6 and TRBJ1-3; D possibly corresponds to TRBD1 (6 bases). Germline CDR1 SGHVS, CDR2 FNYEAQ. The CDR3 consists of 15 residues. Trimming removed 4 bases at V and 2 bases at J, with 12 bases between. The CDR3 is CASSSRQDPGNTIYF. The DNA for the CDR3 is TGTGCCAGCAGCTCACGACAGGACCCTGGAAACACCATATATTTT.

The rearrangement joins TRBV6-1 to TRBJ2-1; D is perhaps TRBD1 (5 bases). The CDR3 has 13 residues. Between the trimmed V and J ends, which lost 6 bases and 8 bases, there was a span of 14 bases. The germline gives CDR1 MNHNS, CDR2 SASEGT. The CDR3 DNA reads TGTGCCAGCAGCGCAGGGAATTGGGATGAGCAGTTCTTC. Translated: CASSAGNWDEQFF.

This chain joins TRBV5-6 and TRBJ1-5; D is undetermined. Trimming left V 0 bases short and J 0 bases short, with 13 bases between. From germline, CDR1 is SGHDT and CDR2 YYEEEE. The length of the CDR3 is 17 residues. CDR3 protein: CASSLGGRAYSNQPQHF. The CDR3 DNA reads as TGTGCCAGCAGCTTGGGTGGCAGAGCGTATAGCAATCAGCCCCAGCATTTT.

This clone was found a few times. The chain recombines TRBV2 with TRBJ1-3, with D tentatively TRBD1 (5 bases). The V end was cut by 7 bases, the J end by 0 bases, with 13 bases between. This CDR3 spans 15 amino acids. Germline V lookup: CDR1 SNHLY, CDR2 FYNNEI. The CDR3 spells CASIRGDLSGNTIYF. The CDR3 DNA reads as TGTGCCAGCATTCGGGGGGACCTCTCTGGAAACACCATATATTTT.

CDR3 sequence (DNA): TGTGCCAGCAGAGGACAGGGAGGGAGCTCCTACGAGCAGTACTTC. Its protein is CASRGQGGSSYEQYF. The gene calls are TRBV21-1 and TRBJ2-7; the DNA was not compared with TRBD1, the D call given in the table. TRBV21-1 counts as a pseudogene. The CDR3 is made up of 15 amino acids.

The gene calls are TRBV11-2 and TRBJ2-5, with D unresolved. There are 15 residues in the CDR3. Deletions cut 1 base from V and 4 bases from J, with 13 bases between. The V gene's germline CDR1 is SGHAT and CDR2 FQNNGV. The CDR3 spells CASSLAQALGETQYF. The CDR3 nucleotides are TGTGCCAGCAGCTTAGCGCAGGCACTTGGAGAGACCCAGTACTTC.

This clone showed up just once. This chain connects TRBV9 to TRBJ2-1, with D possibly TRBD1 on 6 matching bases. V shed 1 base and J shed 2 bases, with 16 bases lying between them. The CDR3 is made up of 17 amino acids. Germline CDR1 SGDLS, CDR2 YYNGEE. CDR3 nucleotide sequence: TGTGCCAGCAGCGTAAAAATAAGGACAGACACCTACAATGAGCAGTTCTTC. Translation: CASSVKIRTDTYNEQFF.

Of note for this clone: A read error may account for a junction end that differs from germline. CDR3 amino acids: CSSSLAGQANQPQHF. DNA for the CDR3: TGTTCCAGCAGCTTAGCTGGACAGGCCAATCAGCCCCAGCATTTT. V is TRBV7-9 and J is TRBJ1-5; 7 bases fit TRBD1. This CDR3 comprises 15 residues. Per the germline V gene, CDR1 is SEHNR and CDR2 is FQNEAQ (reference sequence).

The rearrangement links TRBV30 to TRBJ1-5, with D tentatively TRBD1 (6 bases). The germline V gene has CDR1 GTSNPN and CDR2 SVGIG (reference sequence). Trimming shortened V by 7 bases and J by 7 bases, and 32 bases separated the two germline ends. This CDR3 has 18 residues. Here the CDR3 reads CASSLAAGKGGSDQPQHF. CDR3 DNA sequence: TGTGCCTCCTCTCTGGCGGCAGGGAAAGGGGGATCGGACCAGCCCCAGCATTTT.

This chain joins TRBV30 and TRBJ1-4, with D maybe TRBD1 (6 bases). Germline V gene sequence: CDR1 GTSNPN, CDR2 SVGIG (reference sequence). Trimming removed 3 bases at V and 5 bases at J, with 16 bases between. The CDR3 covers 15 residues. The CDR3 here is CAWSQGLGPNEKLFF. CDR3 nucleotide sequence: TGTGCCTGGAGCCAGGGGCTGGGCCCCAATGAAAAACTGTTTTTT.

J is TRBJ2-2 and V is TRBV7-9; 9 positions agree with TRBD2. CDR1 is SEHNR and CDR2 is FQNEAQ in the germline V gene (reference sequence). The CDR3 has 18 residues. V gave up 0 bases and J gave up 6 bases; unmatched junction bases: 11. The chain's CDR3 is CASSLARSEAGGPGELFF. The CDR3 coding sequence is TGTGCCAGCAGCTTAGCGAGGTCAGAAGCGGGAGGTCCCGGGGAGCTGTTTTTT. The whole variable domain, filled in from reference TRBV7-9 and TRBJ2-2, reads DTGVSQNPRHKITKRGQNVTFRCDPISEHNRLYWYRQTLGQGPEFLTYFQNEAQLEKSRLLSDRFSAERPKGSFSTLEIQRTEQGDSAMYLCASSLARSEAGGPGELFFGEGSRLTVL.

This chain uses TRBV7-9 with TRBJ2-7; a possible D gene is TRBD1 (6 bases). The CDR3 runs 15 residues. CDR1 SEHNR and CDR2 FQNEAQ come from the germline V gene (reference sequence). Trimming shortened V by 2 bases and J by 1 base, and 12 bases separated the two germline ends. CDR3 loop: CASSLRQAGSYEQYF. In nucleotides, the CDR3 is TGTGCCAGCAGCTTACGACAGGCCGGGTCCTACGAGCAGTACTTC.

The chain carries TRBV9 and TRBJ2-3; 9 nucleotides align to TRBD2. The CDR3 consists of 14 residues. Unmatched junction bases numbered 1, after V lost 0 bases and J lost 5 bases. Germline-derived CDR1 and CDR2 are SGDLS and YYNGEE. CDR3 region: CASSVATSGDTQYF. The CDR3 DNA reads as TGTGCCAGCAGCGTAGCGACTAGCGGAGATACGCAGTATTTT.

The chain combines TRBV4-1 with TRBJ2-7, with D perhaps TRBD1 (6 bases). Trimming left V 1 base short and J 3 bases short, with 16 bases between. Germline V CDR1 and CDR2: MGHRA, YSYEKL. The CDR3 is made up of 16 amino acids. CDR3 nucleotides: TGCGCCAGCAGCCAAGGGGTCGGACAGAAATTCTACGAGCAGTACTTC. It translates to CASSQGVGQKFYEQYF.

In this sample, this clone turned up once. This rearrangement joins TRBV30 to TRBJ1-2; D not certain. The length of the CDR3 is 12 residues. Trimming took off 3 bases at V and 5 bases at J, with 10 bases between the two ends. Germline V CDR1 and CDR2: GTSNPN, SVGIG (reference sequence). The CDR3 region is CAWSEKSYGYTF. The DNA for the CDR3 is TGTGCCTGGAGCGAGAAGAGTTATGGCTACACCTTC. Variable domain in full (rest from reference TRBV30 and TRBJ1-2): SQTIHQWPATLVQPVGSPLSLECTVEGTSNPNLYWYRQAAGRGLQLLFYSVGIGQISSEVPQNLSASRPQDRQFILSSKKLLLSDSGFYLCAWSEKSYGYTFGSGTRLTVV.

V is TRBV4-1 and J is TRBJ2-3; D is ambiguous. Deletions cut 5 bases from V and 0 bases from J, with 9 bases between. The length of the CDR3 is 14 residues. Germline assignment: CDR1 MGHRA and CDR2 YSYEKL. The CDR3 region has the DNA TGCGCCAGCAGCGTAACGGGTAGCACAGATACGCAGTATTTT. It is translated as CASSVTGSTDTQYF.

Here the CDR3 reads CASSPRTGGTGETQYF. In DNA form, the CDR3 reads TGTGCCAGCTCACCAAGGACAGGGGGAACTGGAGAGACCCAGTACTTC. The chain uses TRBV18 and TRBJ2-5; 10 positions match TRBD1. CDR3 length equals 16 residues. The ends lost 2 bases at V and 4 bases at J; junction bases unmatched: 7. Germline assignment: CDR1 KGHSH and CDR2 LQKENI.

J is TRBJ1-5 and V is TRBV6-6; D not resolved. From germline, CDR1 is MNHNY and CDR2 SVGAGI (reference sequence). This CDR3 is 16 amino acids long. The germline V and J ends were trimmed by 3 bases and 0 bases, with 12 bases remaining between them. The CDR3 DNA sequence: TGTGCCAGCAGTTATGTAGCCAGCGTTAGCAATCAGCCCCAGCATTTT. Encoded protein: CASSYVASVSNQPQHF.

This clone came up a few times. The chain joins TRBV6-6 to TRBJ1-4, with 10 bases matching TRBD1. Trimming cost V 6 bases and J 8 bases; bases outside gene matches: 9. Per the germline V gene, CDR1 is MNHNY and CDR2 is SVGAGI (reference sequence). This CDR3 spans 15 amino acids. CDR3 sequence: CASRLFDRGLEKLFF. The DNA of the CDR3 is TGTGCCAGCAGATTATTTGACAGGGGGCTCGAAAAACTGTTTTTT.

The J gene is TRBJ1-5, the V gene TRBV25-1; 7 nucleotides match TRBD1. The CDR3 is 14 amino acids. Germline-derived CDR1 and CDR2 are MGHDK and SYGVNS. Unmatched junction bases numbered 7, after V lost 6 bases and J lost 5 bases. Written as DNA, the CDR3 is TGTGCCAGCAGGGAAACAGGGGTTGATCAGCCCCAGCATTTT. This gives the protein CASRETGVDQPQHF.

The chain carries TRBV18 and TRBJ1-1, with TRBD1 as a possible D gene (5 bases). Germline CDR1 KGHSH, CDR2 LQKENI. The CDR3 consists of 18 residues. The V gene lost 0 bases and the J gene lost 0 bases, with 17 bases spanning the gap. In DNA, the CDR3 is TGTGCCAGCTCACCACCGGGGCACTCAGGTGGGCTGAACACTGAAGCTTTCTTT. It specifies CASSPPGHSGGLNTEAFF. The complete variable domain, with remaining parts taken from reference TRBV18 and TRBJ1-1, reads NAGVMQNPRHLVRRRGQEARLRCSPMKGHSHVYWYRQLPEEGLKFMVYLQKENIIDESGMPKERFSAEFPKEGPSILRIQQVVRGDSAAYFCASSPPGHSGGLNTEAFFGQGTRLTVV.

This rearrangement joins TRBV5-5 to TRBJ1-2; possibly TRBD1 for D (6 bases). V was shortened by 0 bases and J by 6 bases, with 9 bases between the two germline ends. CDR1 SGHKS and CDR2 YYEKEE come from the germline V gene (reference sequence). This CDR3 contains 13 residues. The CDR3 reads CASSLAQGHGYTF. DNA for the CDR3: TGTGCCAGCAGCTTGGCACAGGGACATGGCTACACCTTC.